What follows are 15 T cell receptor beta chains derived from one specimen sequenced in a study of blood T cell repertoires in COVID-19. Here immunoSEQ multiplex PCR was the method, and the copy in TCRdb shows in-frame clones only, minus some. The sample yields tens of thousands of clones, over 65% seen once. The sample comprised peripheral blood. Receptors originate from a human donor in a cohort sampled during active COVID-19.

This chain connects TRBV9 to TRBJ2-1, with 8 nucleotides matching TRBD2. Germline CDR1 and CDR2: SGDLS and YYNGEE. The junction had 9 bases not matched to a gene; V was cut back by 4 bases and J by 6 bases. The CDR3 runs to 15 residues. In nucleotides, the CDR3 is TGTGCCAGCAGCCCGTCTGGGACTAGGAGCAATGAGCAGTTCTTC. Its translation: CASSPSGTRSNEQFF.

The chain joins TRBV30 to TRBJ2-2; tentatively, D is TRBD1 (6 bases). Trimming pared 4 bases from V and 6 bases from J, leaving 12 bases between. Germline assignment: CDR1 GTSNPN and CDR2 SVGIG (reference sequence). There are 13 residues in the CDR3. The DNA for the CDR3 is TGTGCCTGGATGATTAAGGGGGCCGGGGAGCTGTTTTTT. Amino acids: CAWMIKGAGELFF. Supplemented by reference TRBV30 and TRBJ2-2, the full variable domain reads SQTIHQWPATLVQPVGSPLSLECTVEGTSNPNLYWYRQAAGRGLQLLFYSVGIGQISSEVPQNLSASRPQDRQFILSSKKLLLSDSGFYLCAWMIKGAGELFFGEGSRLTVL.

The chain links TRBV9 to TRBJ1-2; TRBD1 aligns across 7 bases. The V gene's germline CDR1 is SGDLS and CDR2 YYNGEE. With V trimmed by 0 bases and J by 3 bases, 5 bases remained unmatched. This CDR3 spans 15 amino acids. The CDR3 region has the DNA TGTGCCAGCAGCGTAGACGAGGGGGCTTACTATGGCTACACCTTC. Translation gives CASSVDEGAYYGYTF.

This rearrangement joins TRBV7-9 to TRBJ2-3; 7 bases agree with TRBD2. The germline V gene has CDR1 SEHNR and CDR2 FQNEAQ (reference sequence). Trimming cost V 5 bases and J 3 bases; bases outside gene matches: 11. CDR3 length equals 16 residues. This CDR3 is CASSGGTSGNTDTQYF. CDR3 in DNA: TGTGCCAGCAGCGGCGGAACAAGCGGGAATACAGATACGCAGTATTTT.

V usage is TRBV6-2 or TRBV6-3 and J usage is TRBJ2-3, with D possibly TRBD2 on 5 matching bases. The CDR3 spans 15 residues. V lost 2 bases and J 2 bases, leaving 11 bases between the germline ends. Germline CDR1 is MNHEY and CDR2 is SVGEGT. For the CDR3, the DNA is TGTGCCAGCAGTTACGTGGGAGTGGCCACAGATACGCAGTATTTT. Translated, it gives CASSYVGVATDTQYF.

V gene TRBV9 combines with J gene TRBJ2-2; TRBD2 is a possible D gene (5 bases). Germline values: CDR1 SGDLS, CDR2 YYNGEE. Trimming pared 1 base from V and 2 bases from J, leaving 12 bases between. This CDR3 is 16 amino acids long. The CDR3 coding sequence is TGTGCCAGCAGCGTAAACGTCCGACTAAACACCGGGGAGCTGTTTTTT. Residues: CASSVNVRLNTGELFF.

V is TRBV10-2 and J is TRBJ2-7; 11 bases align to TRBD1. The CDR3 loop spans 14 amino acids. CDR1 and CDR2 (germline): WSHSY, SAAADI. V trimming: 1 base; J trimming: 6 bases; junction bases outside the gene matches: 2. The CDR3 bases are TGCGCCAGCAGTGAGTTGGGACAGGGGGGCGAGCAGTACTTC. This encodes CASSELGQGGEQYF.

This clone appeared a few times. The genes are TRBV28 and TRBJ2-1; 9 bases are a match to TRBD2. Germline trimming cut 5 bases from V and 3 bases from J; bases unmatched to any gene: 5. CDR3 length: 15 amino acids. Germline V gene sequence: CDR1 MDHEN, CDR2 SYDVKM. The CDR3 sequence: CASSPLAGVYNEQFF. The CDR3 DNA reads TGTGCCAGCAGTCCCTTAGCGGGAGTCTACAATGAGCAGTTCTTC.

This chain uses TRBV7-2 with TRBJ1-6, with a possible D match to TRBD1 (5 bases). This CDR3 region has 17 residues. The V and J ends lost 5 bases and 14 bases respectively, with 28 bases between them. Germline V lookup: CDR1 SGHTA, CDR2 FQGNSA. CDR3: CASSPRGYGGGPSALHF. DNA for the CDR3: TGTGCCAGCAGCCCGCGGGGGTACGGCGGGGGACCTTCGGCCCTCCACTTT. Full variable domain (missing parts from reference TRBV7-2 and TRBJ1-6): GAGVSQSPSNKVTEKGKDVELRCDPISGHTALYWYRQSLGQGLEFLIYFQGNSAPDKSGLPSDRFSAERTGGSVSTLTIQRTQQEDSAVYLCASSPRGYGGGPSALHFGNGTRLTVT.

This chain joins TRBV21-1 and TRBJ1-2; the tabulated D call, TRBD1, remains unverified against the DNA. TRBV21-1 is termed a pseudogene. The CDR3 length is 16 residues. DNA for the CDR3: TGTGCCAGCAGCAAAGGGGTGCCAGGGCACGACTATGGCTACACCTTC. Translated, it gives CASSKGVPGHDYGYTF.

The V call is TRBV5-6, the J call TRBJ1-5; tentative D call: TRBD1 (5 bases). The CDR3 contains 15 residues. The V end lost 0 bases, the J end lost 6 bases, and 13 bases lay between the germline ends. Germline V gene lookup returns CDR1 SGHDT and CDR2 YYEEEE. CDR3: CASSLGGGAAQPQHF. CDR3 nucleotides: TGTGCCAGCAGCTTGGGGGGAGGGGCTGCTCAGCCCCAGCATTTT. Using reference TRBV5-6 and TRBJ1-5 for the parts outside the CDR3, the full variable domain is DAGVTQSPTHLIKTRGQQVTLRCSPKSGHDTVSWYQQALGQGPQFIFQYYEEEERQRGNFPDRFSGHQFPNYSSELNVNALLLGDSALYLCASSLGGGAAQPQHFGDGTRLSIL.

A few counts support this clone. The chain combines TRBV5-1 with TRBJ2-2; perhaps TRBD2 as D (6 bases). V lost 2 bases, J lost 3 bases, and 8 bases lay in between. CDR1 and CDR2 (germline): SGHRS, YFSETQ. The length of the CDR3 is 14 residues. CDR3 sequence (DNA): TGCGCCAGCAGCTTTTGGGGGGACACCGGGGAGCTGTTTTTT. It translates to CASSFWGDTGELFF.

V is TRBV3-1 (or the pseudogene TRBV3-2) and J is TRBJ2-7, with 10 nucleotides matching TRBD1. V dropped 8 bases and J dropped 3; count of bases not matched to a gene: 4. Per the germline V gene, CDR1 is LGHDT and CDR2 is YNNKEL (reference sequence). This CDR3 has 13 amino acids. The DNA of the CDR3 is TGTGCCAGCGGTAGGACAGGGGGCTACGAGCAGTACTTC. This gives the protein CASGRTGGYEQYF.

V usage is TRBV5-4 and J usage is TRBJ2-1, with a possible D match to TRBD2 (6 bases). CDR3 length: 17 amino acids. Germline CDR1 SGHNT, CDR2 YYREEE (reference sequence). V gave up 0 bases and J gave up 3 bases, with 16 bases separating them. DNA for the CDR3: TGTGCCAGCAGCTTGGGGTCGCCCGGACTACTCTACAATGAGCAGTTCTTC. Translation: CASSLGSPGLLYNEQFF.

This clone appeared a few times. V is TRBV19 and J is TRBJ1-5; tentatively, D is TRBD1 (6 bases). V lost 7 bases, J lost 0 bases, and 13 bases lay in between. CDR3 size: 15 residues. Looked up from germline, CDR1 is LNHDA and CDR2 is SQIVND (reference sequence). The CDR3 spells CASNPDSLSNQPQHF. CDR3 nucleotides: TGTGCCAGTAACCCGGACAGTCTTAGCAATCAGCCCCAGCATTTT.